This T cell receptor (beta chain) was sequenced in a study of PD-1 blockade in classical Hodgkin lymphoma. Study results and limitations: CD4+ TCR diversity, unlike CD8+, rose significantly by C4D1.

After autologous stem cell transplantation all patients relapsed, and prior brentuximab vedotin exposure differed between cohorts. The CD4+ T cells used were purified from thawed PBMCs through magnetic negative selection. This clone was seen a single time. The antigen is undetermined. Data came from immunoSEQ multiplex PCR; TCRdb stores just in-frame clones and leaves some out. The repertoire holds about 27,000 clones, with 65% to 80% as singletons. Sequencing used CD4+ T cells from blood, obtained at baseline. This clonotype originated in a human donor with classical Hodgkin lymphoma.

The CDR3 region has the DNA TGTGCCAGCAGTTACTCGACGGGTCTTTCAAATTCACCCCTCCACTTT. It is translated as CASSYSTGLSNSPLHF. J is TRBJ1-6 and V is TRBV6-5, with D unclear. CDR1 and CDR2 (germline): MNHEY, SVGAGI. Trimming left V 0 bases short and J 7 bases short, with 13 bases between. This CDR3 comprises 16 residues.